This T cell receptor beta chain stems from a study of cytomegalovirus exposure and HLA in healthy donors (dated by TCRdb to about 2017). Some background on the complete study: An earlier analysis of approximately 640 of the donors reported 250 to 300 Gb of sequence data and roughly 110 million unique TCR beta sequences from approximately 180 million T cells. Around 300 gigabases of sequencing data and roughly 90 million unique TCR sequences were included in an early release covering several hundred HLA-typed donors. Of the 300 to 500 genotyped donors, 65% to 90% were placed in the genetic ancestry cluster associated with self-reported Caucasian donors. The study aimed to test whether signatures of past pathogen exposure could be identified by cataloging public T cell receptors. The T cell repertoires of some 700 subjects were profiled by immunosequencing and related to cytomegalovirus serostatus. In addition to the first cohort of 650 to 750 subjects, a separate validation cohort of 120 different subjects was used. High-throughput TCR immunosequencing, statistical association of individual TCRs with disease status, and machine learning were combined to predict cytomegalovirus infection status. A later analysis re-analyzed previously published TCR beta repertoires from approximately 700 donors and added high-resolution HLA genotyping to study TCR occurrence patterns. Rather than using new phenotypic data, the later analysis identified candidate immune exposures from TCR beta sequences and from how often those sequences occurred across donors. In an earlier analysis of a few hundred of the donors, high-throughput TCR beta sequencing was used to judge whether each TCR beta V gene segment behaved as functional or pseudogenic. Donor age, sex, ethnicity and CMV serostatus were compiled alongside the repertoire data. In a later genetic analysis, genome-wide SNP genotypes for about 60% of the 666 donors were used, and that subset was treated as a discovery cohort. Every discovery cohort repertoire had been produced on one sequencing platform. Both class I and class II loci were covered by HLA typing, at four-digit resolution. Typing coverage varied by locus: roughly 629-640 donors for A, B, C, DRB1 and DQB1; more than 500 for DQA1; about 570 for DPA1; 450 to 480 for DPB1. Because of strong linkage in the cohort, five DR-DQ haplotypes were treated as single units for association and clustering. Among around 400 genotyped donors of the cohort, an average of roughly 230,000 unique TCR beta nucleotide sequences was sequenced per donor, of which approximately 18% were non-productive.

Libraries were made using the immunoSEQ multiplex PCR assay. A mixture of 60 forward primers for TCR Vbeta segments and 13 reverse primers for TCR Jbeta segments was used in the multiplex PCR. The CDR3 region of rearranged TCR beta genes was amplified from genomic DNA with a multiplex PCR assay. The Illumina HiSeq System was used to sequence the amplified TCR beta libraries as 87-base-pair reads. Turning to the authors' computational methods: In a later analysis, approximately 74 million unique TCR beta chains were counted across the 690 or so repertoires, and about 10 million of these chains were shared by at least two donors. A nearest-neighbor algorithm error-corrected the raw reads and collapsed the reads into unique sequences, merging closely related sequences to remove PCR and sequencing errors. V, D and J gene segments were assigned by aligning CDR3 sequences to IMGT reference sequences. For a sequence to be retained, a match of at least six nucleotides was required to both a V gene segment and a J gene segment. A rearrangement was called productive if the CDR3 had no stop codons and remained in frame with V and J, and every other rearrangement was called non-productive. Following IMGT convention, CDR3 was defined as the stretch from the second conserved V-encoded cysteine to the conserved J-encoded phenylalanine. In an earlier analysis of more than 550 of the donors, sequences lacking an unambiguous match to a single V gene segment were excluded. In an earlier analysis of roughly 500 of the donors, V segments were called functional above 56.7% productive rearrangements and were called segregating when the between-donor standard deviation exceeded 5%. A statistical classification framework was developed to diagnose cytomegalovirus status using the catalog of TCR beta chain sequences. A later analysis assigned V and J genes by comparing TCR nucleotide sequences with IMGT/GENE-DB human TR gene sequences. In a later analysis, CDR3 sequences and most-parsimonious VDJ recombination scenarios were assigned using the TCRdist pipeline. In a later analysis, each TCR beta chain was defined by its CDR3 amino acid sequence together with its V-gene family, and reads lacking a unique V-gene family were excluded. As a way to deal with suspected cross-contamination and a sequencing artifact, a later analysis dropped over 550 nucleotide sequences that were highly shared and had low generation probability. In a later analysis, a clonal expansion index was calculated for each public chain from normalized within-repertoire ranks of inferred template counts. A later analysis computed generation probabilities with a VDJ recombination model fitted to out-of-frame rearrangements, and checked the results against IGoR. Hypergeometric tests were used in a later analysis to score TCR-TCR, TCR-HLA and TCR-CMV co-occurrence, with a repertoire-size bias correction applied to the TCR pairs. A later analysis estimated false discovery rates by permuting HLA or CMV assignments 20 times. In a later analysis, co-occurring TCRs were grouped using DBSCAN, and TCRdist sequence similarity was added for clustering within HLA-allele-positive subsets. Repertoires with fewer than 30,000 or more than 120,000 public chains, plus five repertoires with anomalous nucleotide sharing, were excluded from co-occurrence clustering. In its TCRdb copy, this immuneACCESS table keeps in-frame sequences only and misses some clones. Where compared with another copy, unresolved V genes explain less than half of these, and the others have no known cause. V, J and clone size derive from that table, while D and trimming were established from the DNA sequence. The sample table contains about 210,000 clones; only one count was recorded for over 75% of them. The ten largest make up 1.8% of the sample.

Trimming removed 0 bases from V and 0 bases from J; the gene matches leave 10 bases unexplained. Including cysteine and phenylalanine, the CDR3 has 19 amino acids. Only the CDR3 DNA stays, 57 bases, in frame from base 1. From the germline V gene, CDR1 is SGHRS and CDR2 is YFSETQ. Study-level results and caveats: CMV serostatus was the only immune exposure information available for the cohort. In a later genetic analysis, fewer N-insertions in productive TCRs were reported among donors in an Asian-associated ancestry cluster than the approximately 630-donor mean. While some public TCRs were present in many individuals, most TCR sequences turned up only very rarely across donors. The authors suggested that the approach could potentially be extended to other disease states and immunological phenotypes. A few of the identified cytomegalovirus-associated TCR beta chains were confirmed in vitro to be specific for cytomegalovirus antigens. Specific HLA alleles were associated with some 15,000 TCR beta sequences at a false discovery rate of 0.05 in a later analysis. Linkage disequilibrium might explain the correlated functional status among segregating V segments, but an unknown experimental factor could not be excluded. A further reported finding was that TCR beta sequences accurately predicted the HLA-A and HLA-B alleles for most subjects in the first cohort. In a later analysis, TCR association rates were found to vary across HLA loci, with the most associated TCRs seen for DRB1 alleles and the fewest for HLA-C alleles. An earlier analysis of approximately 530 of the donors showed that most TCR beta V segments appeared in productive rearrangements either about 87% or about 30% of the time, which broadly matched IMGT annotations. HLA typing was unavailable for some donors at each locus, so association tests used only the typed subset. According to a later analysis, parvovirus B19, influenza, CMV and Epstein-Barr virus appeared linked to several top co-occurrence clusters. Because the 87-base-pair reads could not distinguish some IMGT-functional V segments, including TRBV6-2 and TRBV6-3, those segments were excluded. A later genetic analysis associated a missense DCLRE1C variant with V-gene and J-gene trimming of TCR beta chains, and an independent cohort replicated the association. The study listed 150 to 200 TCR beta chains as associated with cytomegalovirus. The earlier analysis of 587 of the donors excluded roughly 17 rarely observed V segments, including chromosome 9 orphons, because counts were too low. Sequencing depth was assumed to be roughly uniform across donors in the presence/absence analyses, though that assumption may not hold. A group of highly shared sequence variants was considered likely to be a technical artifact of the sequencing pipeline. The classifier was reported to diagnose cytomegalovirus status with high specificity and sensitivity in both the original cohort and the validation cohort. A later analysis found that most CMV-associated TCR beta chains appeared HLA-restricted, with HLA associations seemingly driven largely by CMV exposure. When HLA alleles, especially DR and DQ, strongly co-occurred, TCR associations were difficult to assign to individual alleles. Only TCR beta chains were sequenced in this cohort, and the absence of alpha or paired-chain data limited detectable features. Compared with equally common non-associated chains, HLA-associated TCR beta chains in a later analysis were more clonally expanded and had lower generation probabilities.

The cohort comprised approximately 700 healthy bone marrow donors. At the time of sampling, all cohort members were nominally healthy, though unrecorded immune exposures were likely present. The donor was CMV seronegative and was included in the group of a few hundred seronegative cohort members. A peripheral blood sample was provided by each donor, and peripheral blood mononuclear cells were used for TCR beta sequencing. Genomic DNA extraction from the blood cell samples was performed with the Qiagen DNeasy Blood Extraction Kit. As for this clone: Its target antigen remains unknown. No per-base quality is available; no much larger clone lies one base away.

Material for sequencing was PBMCs. The receptor was derived from a male donor in good health and CMV-seronegative. The chain is assembled from TRBV5-1 and TRBJ2-3, and 10 junctional nucleotides match TRBD1. The CDR3 here reads CASSLEPGQGTFSTDTQYF. The DNA sequence follows: TGCGCCAGCAGCTTGGAACCGGGACAGGGGACCTTTAGCACAGATACGCAGTATTTT.